This T cell receptor (beta chain) was captured by sequencing in a study of blood T cell repertoires in COVID-19. In the study overall: Nucleic acid was either cDNA or gDNA, and it came from T cells, B-cell-depleted T cells, or PBMCs.

The CDR3 is 17 amino acids. Germline CDR1 MNHNY, CDR2 SVGAGI (reference sequence). V lost 5 bases, J lost 3 bases, and 19 bases lay in between. Source study methods: It was from reference gene primer amplification that nucleated cell counts were estimated. Some clones are missing from TCRdb's copy, which holds only in-frame ones; the method was immunoSEQ multiplex PCR. Clonal size and the V and J genes are those of that table, whereas D and trimming came from the DNA. In the table there are around 100,000 clones, around 93% of which are singletons. This sequence originates from a human donor with active COVID-19. The donor label of this sample is uncertain. Source material: peripheral blood. The rearrangement links TRBV6-6 to TRBJ2-2; no clear D gene. CDR3 bases: TGTGCCAGCAGTCCCTCGATTATGGGTGCGGACACCGGGGAGCTGTTTTTT. Protein sequence: CASSPSIMGADTGELFF.